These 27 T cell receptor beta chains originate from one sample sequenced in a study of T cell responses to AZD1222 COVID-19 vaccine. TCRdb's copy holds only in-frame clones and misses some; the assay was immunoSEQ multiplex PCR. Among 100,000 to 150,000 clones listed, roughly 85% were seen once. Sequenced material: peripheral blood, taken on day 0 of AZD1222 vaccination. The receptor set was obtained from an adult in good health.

CDR3: CASSSPGRAEAFF. In nucleotides, the CDR3 is TGTGCCAGCAGCTCCCCCGGGAGGGCTGAAGCTTTCTTT. This chain uses TRBV7-3 with TRBJ1-1; D gene ambiguous. The germline gives CDR1 SGHTA, CDR2 FQGTGA. The CDR3 sequence is 13 residues long. V was clipped by 4 bases and J by 6 bases, with 12 bases between them.

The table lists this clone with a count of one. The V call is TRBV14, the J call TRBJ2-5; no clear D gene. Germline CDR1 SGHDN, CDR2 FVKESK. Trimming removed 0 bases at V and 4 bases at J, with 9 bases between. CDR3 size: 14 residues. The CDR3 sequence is CASSQDGFGETQYF. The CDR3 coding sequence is TGTGCCAGCAGCCAAGACGGGTTCGGAGAGACCCAGTACTTC. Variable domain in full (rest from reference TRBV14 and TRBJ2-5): EAGVTQFPSHSVIEKGQTVTLRCDPISGHDNLYWYRRVMGKEIKFLLHFVKESKQDESGMPNNRFLAERTGGTYSTLKVQPAELEDSGVYFCASSQDGFGETQYFGPGTRLLVL.

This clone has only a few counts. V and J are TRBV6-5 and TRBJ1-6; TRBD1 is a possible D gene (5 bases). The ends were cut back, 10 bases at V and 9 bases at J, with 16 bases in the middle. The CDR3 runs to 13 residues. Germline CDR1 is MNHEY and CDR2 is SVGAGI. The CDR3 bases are TGTGCCACTCAGTGGGGGGGAGGTTCACCCCTCCACTTT. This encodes CATQWGGGSPLHF.

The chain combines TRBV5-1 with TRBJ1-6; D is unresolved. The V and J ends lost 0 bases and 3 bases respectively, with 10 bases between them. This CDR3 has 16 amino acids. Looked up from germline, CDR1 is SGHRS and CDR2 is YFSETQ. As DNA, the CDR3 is TGCGCCAGCAGCTTGGAGCGGACGGTCTATAATTCACCCCTCCACTTT. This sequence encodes CASSLERTVYNSPLHF.

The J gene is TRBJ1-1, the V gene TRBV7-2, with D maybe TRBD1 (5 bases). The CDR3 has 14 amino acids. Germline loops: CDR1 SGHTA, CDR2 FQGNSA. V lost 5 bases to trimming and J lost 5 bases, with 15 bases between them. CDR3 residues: CASSPRRGGTEAFF. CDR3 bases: TGTGCCAGCAGCCCAAGGAGGGGTGGGACTGAAGCTTTCTTT. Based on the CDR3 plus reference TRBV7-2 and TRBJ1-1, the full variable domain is GAGVSQSPSNKVTEKGKDVELRCDPISGHTALYWYRQSLGQGLEFLIYFQGNSAPDKSGLPSDRFSAERTGGSVSTLTIQRTQQEDSAVYLCASSPRRGGTEAFFGQGTRLTVV.

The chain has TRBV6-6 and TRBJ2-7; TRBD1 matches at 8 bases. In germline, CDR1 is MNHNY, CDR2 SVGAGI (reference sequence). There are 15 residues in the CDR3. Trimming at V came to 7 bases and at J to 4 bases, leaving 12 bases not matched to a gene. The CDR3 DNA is TGTGCCAGCACCCCCCCTCCGGACAGGGAATACGAGCAGTACTTC. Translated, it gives CASTPPPDREYEQYF.

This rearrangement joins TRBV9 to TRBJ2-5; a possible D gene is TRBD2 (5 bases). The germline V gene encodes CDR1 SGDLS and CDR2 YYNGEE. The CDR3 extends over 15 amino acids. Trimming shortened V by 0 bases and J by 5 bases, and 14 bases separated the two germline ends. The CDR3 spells CASSVVPHGVETQYF. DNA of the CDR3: TGTGCCAGCAGCGTAGTCCCCCACGGGGTTGAGACCCAGTACTTC.

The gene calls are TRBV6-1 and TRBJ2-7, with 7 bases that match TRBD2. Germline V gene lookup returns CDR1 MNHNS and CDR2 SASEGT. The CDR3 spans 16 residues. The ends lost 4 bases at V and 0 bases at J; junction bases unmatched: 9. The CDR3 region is CASSALSGRRSYEQYF. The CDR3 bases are TGTGCCAGCAGTGCCCTTAGCGGGCGCCGCTCCTACGAGCAGTACTTC.

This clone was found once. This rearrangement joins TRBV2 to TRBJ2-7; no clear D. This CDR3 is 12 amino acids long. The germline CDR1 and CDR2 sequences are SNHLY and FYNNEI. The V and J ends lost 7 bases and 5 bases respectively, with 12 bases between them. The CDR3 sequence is CASKPDTDEQYF. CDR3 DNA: TGTGCCAGCAAACCTGACACCGACGAGCAGTACTTC.

CDR3 in amino acids: CATSGLAGRDEQYF. The CDR3, as DNA: TGTGCCACTTCCGGACTAGCGGGACGGGACGAGCAGTACTTC. This chain links TRBV10-3 with TRBJ2-7; TRBD2 matches 12 bases. The CDR3 extends over 14 amino acids. Germline CDR1 and CDR2: ENHRY and SYGVKD. The V and J ends lost 10 bases and 5 bases, in that order; junction bases with no gene match: 9.

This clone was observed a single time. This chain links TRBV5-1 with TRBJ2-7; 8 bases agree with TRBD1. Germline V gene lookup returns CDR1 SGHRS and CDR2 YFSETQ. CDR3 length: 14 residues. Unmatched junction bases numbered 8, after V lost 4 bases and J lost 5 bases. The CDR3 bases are TGCGCCAGCAGCGGTGGGACAGGTGTTGACGAGCAGTACTTC. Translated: CASSGGTGVDEQYF.

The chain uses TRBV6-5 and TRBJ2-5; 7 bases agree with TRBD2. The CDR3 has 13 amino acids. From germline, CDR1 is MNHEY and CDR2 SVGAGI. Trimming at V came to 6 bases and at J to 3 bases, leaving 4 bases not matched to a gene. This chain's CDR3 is CASRAGLKETQYF. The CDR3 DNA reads TGTGCCAGCAGAGCGGGACTAAAAGAGACCCAGTACTTC.

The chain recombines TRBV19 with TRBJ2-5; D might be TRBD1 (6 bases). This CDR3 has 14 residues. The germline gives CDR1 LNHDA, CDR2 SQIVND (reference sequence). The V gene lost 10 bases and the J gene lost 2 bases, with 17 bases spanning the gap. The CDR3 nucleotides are TGTGCCACCTGTGACAGGACAAGACAAGAGACCCAGTACTTC. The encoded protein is CATCDRTRQETQYF.

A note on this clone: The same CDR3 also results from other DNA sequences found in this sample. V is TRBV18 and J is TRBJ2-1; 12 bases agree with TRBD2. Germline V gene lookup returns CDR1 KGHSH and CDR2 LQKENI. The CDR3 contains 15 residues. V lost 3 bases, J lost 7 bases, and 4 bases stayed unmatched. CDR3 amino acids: CASSPTSGRSNEQFF. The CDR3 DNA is TGTGCCAGCTCACCGACTAGCGGGAGATCTAATGAGCAGTTCTTC.

The CDR3 DNA reads TGCGCCAGCAGCTCCAATAGCGGGAGTATGGCCGAGCAGTACTTC. Protein: CASSSNSGSMAEQYF. The chain links TRBV5-1 to TRBJ2-7, with TRBD2 matching over 9 bases. The CDR3 has 15 residues. Germline CDR1 and CDR2: SGHRS and YFSETQ. J was trimmed by 6 bases and V by 3 bases; bases with no gene match: 10.

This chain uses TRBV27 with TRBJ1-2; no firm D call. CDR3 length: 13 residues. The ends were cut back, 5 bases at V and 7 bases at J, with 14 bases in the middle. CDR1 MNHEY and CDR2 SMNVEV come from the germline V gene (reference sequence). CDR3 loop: CASSPYGVGGYTF. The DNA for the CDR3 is TGTGCCAGCAGTCCCTACGGGGTTGGTGGCTACACCTTC.

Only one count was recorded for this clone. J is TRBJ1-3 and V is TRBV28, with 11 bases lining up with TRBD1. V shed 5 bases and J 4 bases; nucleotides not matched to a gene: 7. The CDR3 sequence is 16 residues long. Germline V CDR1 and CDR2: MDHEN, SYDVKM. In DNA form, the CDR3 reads TGTGCCAGCAGTGCCGGACAGGGGGCAGAAGGAAACACCATATATTTT. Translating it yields CASSAGQGAEGNTIYF.

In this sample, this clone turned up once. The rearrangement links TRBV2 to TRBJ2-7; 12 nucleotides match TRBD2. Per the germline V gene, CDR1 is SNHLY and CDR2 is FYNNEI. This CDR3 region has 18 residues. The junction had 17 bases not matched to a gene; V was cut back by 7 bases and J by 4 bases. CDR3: CASKLLAGGLLPDYEQYF. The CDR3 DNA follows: TGTGCCAGCAAGCTACTAGCGGGGGGCCTACTTCCGGATTACGAGCAGTACTTC.

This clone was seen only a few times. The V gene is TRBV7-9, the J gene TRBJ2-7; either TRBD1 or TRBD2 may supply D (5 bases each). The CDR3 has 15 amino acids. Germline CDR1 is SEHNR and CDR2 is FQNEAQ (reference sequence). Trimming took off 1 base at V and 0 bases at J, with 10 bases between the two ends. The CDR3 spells CASSLGDGSSYEQYF. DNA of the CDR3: TGTGCCAGCAGCTTAGGGGACGGAAGCTCCTACGAGCAGTACTTC.

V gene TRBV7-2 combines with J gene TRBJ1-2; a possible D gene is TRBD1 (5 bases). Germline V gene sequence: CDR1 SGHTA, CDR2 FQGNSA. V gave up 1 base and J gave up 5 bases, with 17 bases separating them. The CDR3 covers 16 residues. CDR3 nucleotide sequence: TGTGCCAGCAGCTTAGTTTTCGGGGGGATTGGATATGGCTACACCTTC. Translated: CASSLVFGGIGYGYTF.

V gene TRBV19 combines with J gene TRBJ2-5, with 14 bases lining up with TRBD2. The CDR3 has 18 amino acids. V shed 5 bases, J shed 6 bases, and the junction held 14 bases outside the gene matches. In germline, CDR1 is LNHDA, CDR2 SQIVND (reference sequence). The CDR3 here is CASSLKPQGLAGVKTQYF. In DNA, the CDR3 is TGTGCCAGTAGTCTCAAACCCCAGGGACTAGCGGGAGTCAAGACCCAGTACTTC.

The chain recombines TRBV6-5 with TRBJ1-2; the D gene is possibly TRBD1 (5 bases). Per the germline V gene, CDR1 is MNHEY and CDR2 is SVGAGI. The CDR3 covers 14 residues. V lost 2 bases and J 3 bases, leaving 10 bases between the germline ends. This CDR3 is CASSYGGSDYGYTF. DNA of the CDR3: TGTGCCAGCAGTTACGGGGGGAGTGACTATGGCTACACCTTC.

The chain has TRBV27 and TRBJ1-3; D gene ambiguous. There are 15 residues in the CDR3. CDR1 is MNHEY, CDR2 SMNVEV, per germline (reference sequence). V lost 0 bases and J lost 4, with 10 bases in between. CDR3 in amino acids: CASSLSWSAGNTIYF. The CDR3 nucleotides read TGTGCCAGCAGTTTATCCTGGAGCGCCGGAAACACCATATATTTT.

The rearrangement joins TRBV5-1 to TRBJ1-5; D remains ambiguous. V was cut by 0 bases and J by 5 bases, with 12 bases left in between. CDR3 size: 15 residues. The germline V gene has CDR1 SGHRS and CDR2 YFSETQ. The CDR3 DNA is TGCGCCAGCAGCTTGGGAGTCTCCGGGCATCAGCCCCAGCATTTT. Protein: CASSLGVSGHQPQHF.

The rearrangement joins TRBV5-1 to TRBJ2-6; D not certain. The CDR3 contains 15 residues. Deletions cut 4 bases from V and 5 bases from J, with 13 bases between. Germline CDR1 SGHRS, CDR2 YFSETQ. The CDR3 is CASSPLGGRANVLTF. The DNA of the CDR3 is TGCGCCAGCAGCCCGTTAGGTGGGAGGGCCAACGTCCTGACTTTC.

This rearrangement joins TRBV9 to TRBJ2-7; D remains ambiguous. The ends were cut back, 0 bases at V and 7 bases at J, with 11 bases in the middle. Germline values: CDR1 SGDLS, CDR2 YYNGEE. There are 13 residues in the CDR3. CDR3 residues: CASSVVASGEQYF. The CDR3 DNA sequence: TGTGCCAGCAGCGTAGTGGCCTCTGGAGAGCAGTACTTC.

This CDR3 is CASSFGRDRAQHF. The CDR3 DNA follows: TGTGCCAGCAGTTTCGGGAGGGACAGAGCCCAGCATTTT. The rearrangement joins TRBV12-3 or TRBV12-4 to TRBJ1-5; 7 nucleotides align to TRBD1. This CDR3 is built from 13 residues. The junction had 7 bases not matched to a gene; V was cut back by 3 bases and J by 11 bases.